The TCR beta chain under discussion was sequenced for a study of cytomegalovirus exposure and HLA in healthy donors. Study conclusions and caveats: Later analysis identified about 17,000 TCR beta sequences associated with HLA alleles, using a false discovery rate threshold of 0.05. A likely sequencing artifact accounted for one observed cluster of highly shared sequence variants.

With 60 Vbeta and 13 Jbeta primers, the PCR was carried out. The data were produced by immunoSEQ multiplex PCR, yet TCRdb's version contains in-frame clones alone and is incomplete. Among around 93,000 clones listed, 75% to 85% were seen once. Losses at the gene ends were 7 bases for V and 3 bases for J; bases not matched to a gene: 11. Germline values: CDR1 MDHEN, CDR2 SYDVKM. The CDR3 runs 15 residues. For this clone: The antigen is not known.

Donors were ostensibly healthy at sampling, although undocumented immune exposures were probable. This sequence was found in a young man in good health and CMV-seropositive. Sequences were obtained from PBMCs. The chain recombines TRBV28 with TRBJ1-2, with 7 bases that match TRBD1. The DNA of the CDR3 is TGTGCCAGCACCAGGCAAGGGGGCGCCGACTATGGCTACACCTTC. This codes for CASTRQGGADYGYTF.